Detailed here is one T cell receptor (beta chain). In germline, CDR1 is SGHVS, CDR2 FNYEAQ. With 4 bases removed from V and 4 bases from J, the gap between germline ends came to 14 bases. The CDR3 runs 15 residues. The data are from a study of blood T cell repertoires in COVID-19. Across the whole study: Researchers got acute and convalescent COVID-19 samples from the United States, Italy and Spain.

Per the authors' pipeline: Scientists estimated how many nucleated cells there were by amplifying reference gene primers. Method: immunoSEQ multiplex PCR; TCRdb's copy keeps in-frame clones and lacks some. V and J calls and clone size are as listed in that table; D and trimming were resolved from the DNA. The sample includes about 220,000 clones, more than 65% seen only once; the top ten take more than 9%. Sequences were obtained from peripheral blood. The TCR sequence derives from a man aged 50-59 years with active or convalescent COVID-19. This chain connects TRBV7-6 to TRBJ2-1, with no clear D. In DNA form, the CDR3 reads TGTGCCAGCAGCTCTTACCTTGGGCTATACAATGAGCAGTTCTTC. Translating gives CASSSYLGLYNEQFF.